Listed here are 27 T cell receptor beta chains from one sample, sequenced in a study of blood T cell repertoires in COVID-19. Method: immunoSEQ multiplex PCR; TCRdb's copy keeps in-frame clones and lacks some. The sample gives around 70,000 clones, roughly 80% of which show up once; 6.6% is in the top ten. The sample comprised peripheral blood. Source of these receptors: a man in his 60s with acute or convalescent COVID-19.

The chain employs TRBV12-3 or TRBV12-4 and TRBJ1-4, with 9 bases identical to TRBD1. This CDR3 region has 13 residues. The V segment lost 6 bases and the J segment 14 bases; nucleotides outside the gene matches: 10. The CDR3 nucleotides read TGTGCCAGCAGCCAGGGACAGGGAGTGCCTCTGTTTTTT. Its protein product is CASSQGQGVPLFF.

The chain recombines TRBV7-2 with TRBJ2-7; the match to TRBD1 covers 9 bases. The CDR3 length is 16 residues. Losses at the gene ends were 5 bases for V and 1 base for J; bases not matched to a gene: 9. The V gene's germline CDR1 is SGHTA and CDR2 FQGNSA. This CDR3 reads CASSPAGTGLSYEQYF. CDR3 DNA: TGTGCCAGCAGCCCCGCCGGGACAGGGCTATCCTACGAGCAGTACTTC.

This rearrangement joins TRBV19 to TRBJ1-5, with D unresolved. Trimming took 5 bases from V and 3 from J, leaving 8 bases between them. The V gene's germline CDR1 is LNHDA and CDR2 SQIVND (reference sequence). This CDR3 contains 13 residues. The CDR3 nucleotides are TGTGCCAGTAGTGTCTTAATCAATCAGCCCCAGCATTTT. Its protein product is CASSVLINQPQHF.

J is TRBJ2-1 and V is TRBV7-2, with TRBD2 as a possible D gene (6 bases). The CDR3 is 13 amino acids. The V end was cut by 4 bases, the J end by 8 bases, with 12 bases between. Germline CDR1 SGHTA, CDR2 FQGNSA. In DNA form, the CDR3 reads TGTGCCAGCAGCTCCTCGGCGGGGTATGAGCAGTTCTTC. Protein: CASSSSAGYEQFF.

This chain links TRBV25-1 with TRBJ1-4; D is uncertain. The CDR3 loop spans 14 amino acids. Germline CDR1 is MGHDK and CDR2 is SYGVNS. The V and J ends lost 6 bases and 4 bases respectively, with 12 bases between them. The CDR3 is CASRRAGDNEKLFF. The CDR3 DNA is TGTGCCAGCAGGAGGGCCGGGGATAATGAAAAACTGTTTTTT.

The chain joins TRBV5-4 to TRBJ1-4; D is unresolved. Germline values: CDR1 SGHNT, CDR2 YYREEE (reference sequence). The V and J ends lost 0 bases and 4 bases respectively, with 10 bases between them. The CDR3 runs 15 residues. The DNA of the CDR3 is TGTGCCAGCAGCTTGGATGCCGCGGGTAATGAAAAACTGTTTTTT. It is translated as CASSLDAAGNEKLFF.

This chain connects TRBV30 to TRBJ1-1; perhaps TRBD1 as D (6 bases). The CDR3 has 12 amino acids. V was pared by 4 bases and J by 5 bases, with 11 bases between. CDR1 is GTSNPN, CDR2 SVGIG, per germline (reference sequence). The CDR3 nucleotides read TGTGCCTGGAACAGGGTGGGAACTGAAGCTTTCTTT. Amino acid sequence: CAWNRVGTEAFF. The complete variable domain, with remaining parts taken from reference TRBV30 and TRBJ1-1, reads SQTIHQWPATLVQPVGSPLSLECTVEGTSNPNLYWYRQAAGRGLQLLFYSVGIGQISSEVPQNLSASRPQDRQFILSSKKLLLSDSGFYLCAWNRVGTEAFFGQGTRLTVV.

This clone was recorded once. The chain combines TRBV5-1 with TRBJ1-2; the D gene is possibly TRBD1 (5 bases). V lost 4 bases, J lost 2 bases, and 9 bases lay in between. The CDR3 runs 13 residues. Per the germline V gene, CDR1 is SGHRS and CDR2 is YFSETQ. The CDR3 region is CASSPDKNYGYTF. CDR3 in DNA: TGCGCCAGCAGCCCGGACAAAAACTATGGCTACACCTTC.

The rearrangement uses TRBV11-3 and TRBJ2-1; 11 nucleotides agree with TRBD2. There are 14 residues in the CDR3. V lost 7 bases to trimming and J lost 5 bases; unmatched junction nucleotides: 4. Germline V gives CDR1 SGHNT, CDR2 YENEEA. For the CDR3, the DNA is TGTGCCAGCACTATTAGCGGGGGGGACAATGAGCAGTTCTTC. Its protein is CASTISGGDNEQFF.

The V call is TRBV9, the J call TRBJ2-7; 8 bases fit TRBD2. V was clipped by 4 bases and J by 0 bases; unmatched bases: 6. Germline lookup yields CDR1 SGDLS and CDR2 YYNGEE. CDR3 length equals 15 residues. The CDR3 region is CASSKVAGNSYEQYF. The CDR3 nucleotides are TGTGCCAGCAGCAAAGTAGCGGGGAACTCCTACGAGCAGTACTTC.

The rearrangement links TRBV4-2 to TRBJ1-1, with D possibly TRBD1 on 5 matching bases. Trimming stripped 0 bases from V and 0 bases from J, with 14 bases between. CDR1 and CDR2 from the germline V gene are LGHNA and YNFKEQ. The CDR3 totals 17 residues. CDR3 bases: TGTGCCAGCAGCCAAGATCATGCAGGGACTATGAACACTGAAGCTTTCTTT. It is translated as CASSQDHAGTMNTEAFF.

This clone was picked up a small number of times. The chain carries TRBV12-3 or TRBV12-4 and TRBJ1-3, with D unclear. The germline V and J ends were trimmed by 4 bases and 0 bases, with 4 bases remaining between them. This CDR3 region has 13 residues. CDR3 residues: CASSSGSGNTIYF. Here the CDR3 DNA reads TGTGCCAGCAGTTCAGGCTCTGGAAACACCATATATTTT.

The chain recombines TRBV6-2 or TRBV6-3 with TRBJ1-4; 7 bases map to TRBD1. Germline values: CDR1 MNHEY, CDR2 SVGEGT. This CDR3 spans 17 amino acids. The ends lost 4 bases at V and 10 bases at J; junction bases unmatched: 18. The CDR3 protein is CASSSDRSGTASVKLFF. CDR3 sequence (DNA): TGTGCCAGCAGTTCCGATCGTTCCGGGACAGCTTCGGTAAAACTGTTTTTT.

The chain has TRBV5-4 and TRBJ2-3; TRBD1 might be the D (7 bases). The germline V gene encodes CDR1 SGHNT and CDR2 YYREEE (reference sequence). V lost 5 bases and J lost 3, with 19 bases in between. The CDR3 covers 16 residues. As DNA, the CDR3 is TGTGCCAGCAGTCAGGGGGGCTCCGGTAGGACAGATACGCAGTATTTT. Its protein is CASSQGGSGRTDTQYF.

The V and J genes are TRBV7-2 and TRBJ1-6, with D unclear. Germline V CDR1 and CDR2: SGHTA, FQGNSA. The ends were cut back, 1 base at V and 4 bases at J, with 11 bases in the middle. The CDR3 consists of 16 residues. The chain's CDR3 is CASSLGGGGYNSPLHF. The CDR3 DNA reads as TGTGCCAGCAGCTTAGGGGGAGGAGGATATAATTCACCCCTCCACTTT. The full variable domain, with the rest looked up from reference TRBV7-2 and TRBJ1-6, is GAGVSQSPSNKVTEKGKDVELRCDPISGHTALYWYRQSLGQGLEFLIYFQGNSAPDKSGLPSDRFSAERTGGSVSTLTIQRTQQEDSAVYLCASSLGGGGYNSPLHFGNGTRLTVT.

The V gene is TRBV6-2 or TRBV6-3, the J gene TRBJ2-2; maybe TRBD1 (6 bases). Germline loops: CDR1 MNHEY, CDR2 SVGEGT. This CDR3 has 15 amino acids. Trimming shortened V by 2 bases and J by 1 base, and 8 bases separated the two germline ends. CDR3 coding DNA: TGTGCCAGCAGTTACCCGACAGGGAACACCGGGGAGCTGTTTTTT. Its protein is CASSYPTGNTGELFF.

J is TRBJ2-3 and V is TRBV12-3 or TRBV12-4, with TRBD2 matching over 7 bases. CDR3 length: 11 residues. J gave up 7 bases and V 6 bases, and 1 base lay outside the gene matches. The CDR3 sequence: CASSSGNTQYF. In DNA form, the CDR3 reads TGTGCCAGCAGCAGCGGGAATACGCAGTATTTT.

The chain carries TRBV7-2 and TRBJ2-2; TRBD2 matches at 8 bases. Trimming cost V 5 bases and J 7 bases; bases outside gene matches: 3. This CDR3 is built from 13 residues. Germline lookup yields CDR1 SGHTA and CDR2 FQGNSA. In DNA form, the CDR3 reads TGTGCCAGCAGCCCCGGGACTAGCGGGGAGCTGTTTTTT. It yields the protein CASSPGTSGELFF.

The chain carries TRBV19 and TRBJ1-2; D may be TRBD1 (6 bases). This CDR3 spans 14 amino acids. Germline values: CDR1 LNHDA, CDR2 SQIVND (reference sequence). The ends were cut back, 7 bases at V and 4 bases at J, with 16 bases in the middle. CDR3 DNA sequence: TGTGCCAGTAACCCCAGCGGGGGCCTCTATGGCTACACCTTC. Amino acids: CASNPSGGLYGYTF.

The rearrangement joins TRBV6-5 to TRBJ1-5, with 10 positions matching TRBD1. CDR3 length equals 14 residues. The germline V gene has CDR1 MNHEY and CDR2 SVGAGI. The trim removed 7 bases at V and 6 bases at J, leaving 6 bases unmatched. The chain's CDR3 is CASIETGGGQPQHF. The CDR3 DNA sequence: TGTGCCAGCATCGAGACAGGGGGCGGTCAGCCCCAGCATTTT.

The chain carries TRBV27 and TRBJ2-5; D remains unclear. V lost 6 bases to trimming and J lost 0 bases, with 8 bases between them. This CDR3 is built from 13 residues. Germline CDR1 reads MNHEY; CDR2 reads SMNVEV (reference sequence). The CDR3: CASRHQHQETQYF. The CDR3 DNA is TGTGCCAGCAGACACCAACACCAAGAGACCCAGTACTTC.

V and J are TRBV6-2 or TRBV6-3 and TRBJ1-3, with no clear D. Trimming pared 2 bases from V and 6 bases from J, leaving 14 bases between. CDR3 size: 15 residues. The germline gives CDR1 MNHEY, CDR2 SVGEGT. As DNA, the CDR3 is TGTGCCAGCAGTTACCAGAGGATCCTCGAAAACACCATATATTTT. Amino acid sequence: CASSYQRILENTIYF.

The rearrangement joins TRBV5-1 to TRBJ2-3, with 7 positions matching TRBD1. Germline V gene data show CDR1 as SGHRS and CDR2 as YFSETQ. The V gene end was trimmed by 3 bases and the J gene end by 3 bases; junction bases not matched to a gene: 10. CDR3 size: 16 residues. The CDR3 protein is CASSSNPGTVTDTQYF. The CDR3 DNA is TGCGCCAGCAGCTCTAACCCCGGGACAGTTACAGATACGCAGTATTTT.

The CDR3 DNA reads as TGCGCCAGCAGCACCGGGACATCCGTTTCGAACACTGAAGCTTTCTTT. Amino acid sequence: CASSTGTSVSNTEAFF. The rearrangement links TRBV5-1 to TRBJ1-1, with a possible D match to TRBD1 (6 bases). Trimming removed 4 bases from V and 1 base from J, with 17 bases in between. Germline loops: CDR1 SGHRS, CDR2 YFSETQ. There are 16 residues in the CDR3.

The CDR3 loop is CASSESPGTGGWGTEAFF. In DNA form, the CDR3 reads TGTGCCAGCAGTGAAAGTCCCGGGACAGGGGGCTGGGGCACTGAAGCTTTCTTT. The chain links TRBV6-4 to TRBJ1-1; TRBD1 agrees at 12 bases. In germline, CDR1 is MRHNA, CDR2 SNTAGT. V dropped 3 bases and J dropped 4; count of bases not matched to a gene: 12. This CDR3 is built from 18 residues.

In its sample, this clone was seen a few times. The chain's CDR3 is CASSGGLRFFYGYTF. In DNA form, the CDR3 reads TGCGCCAGCAGTGGGGGCCTTCGATTCTTCTATGGCTACACCTTC. The chain links TRBV10-2 to TRBJ1-2, with D perhaps matching TRBD1 (5 bases). The V gene lost 4 bases and the J gene lost 4 bases, with 16 bases spanning the gap. In germline, CDR1 is WSHSY, CDR2 SAAADI. The CDR3 consists of 15 residues.

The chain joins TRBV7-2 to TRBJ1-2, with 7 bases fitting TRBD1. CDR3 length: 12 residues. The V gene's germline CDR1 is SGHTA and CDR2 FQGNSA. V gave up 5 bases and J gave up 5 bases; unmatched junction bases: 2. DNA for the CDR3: TGTGCCAGCAGCGGGGGACAGTATGGCTACACCTTC. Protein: CASSGGQYGYTF.